The sequence of this TCR beta chain was determined in a study of T cells in Graves' hyperthyroidism and ophthalmopathy. Amplified regions were TCR beta CDR3 sequences from RNA transcripts. An initial round of RT-PCR targeting the TCR CDR3 relied on the HTBI primer set. TCRdb re-derived calls from the multiplex PCR reads in MiXCR, one entry per CDR3 protein. The sample lists roughly 170,000 distinct CDR3 sequences, over 15% seen once, with roughly 30% in the top ten. This clonotype was sampled from a woman aged 45 to 65 with Graves' hyperthyroidism. The sequencing input was blood.

The chain's CDR3 is CASSSSRGGEQYF. As DNA, the CDR3 is TGTGCCAGCAGCTCCTCGAGAGGTGGGGAGCAGTACTTC. The V call is TRBV11-1, the J call TRBJ2-7; the D is unclear. V was cut by 4 bases and J by 7 bases, with 14 bases left in between. From germline, CDR1 is SGHAT and CDR2 FQDESV (reference sequence). The CDR3 extends over 13 amino acids.